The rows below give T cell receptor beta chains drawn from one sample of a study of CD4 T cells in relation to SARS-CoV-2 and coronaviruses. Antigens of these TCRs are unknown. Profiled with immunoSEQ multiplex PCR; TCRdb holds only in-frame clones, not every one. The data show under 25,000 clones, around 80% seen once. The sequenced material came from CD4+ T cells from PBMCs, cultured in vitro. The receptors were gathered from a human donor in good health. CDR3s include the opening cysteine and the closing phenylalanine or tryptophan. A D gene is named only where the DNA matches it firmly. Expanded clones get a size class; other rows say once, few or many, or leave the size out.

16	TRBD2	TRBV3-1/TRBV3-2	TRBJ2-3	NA	TGTGCCAGCAGCCTCTCTAGCGGGAGCTACACAGATACGCAGTATTTT	CASSLSSGSYTDTQYF
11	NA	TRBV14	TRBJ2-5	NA	TGTGCCAGCAGCCAGCAAGAGACCCAGTACTTC	CASSQQETQYF
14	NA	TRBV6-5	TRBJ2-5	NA	TGTGCCAGCAGTTACAGGGGTGGTGGGGAGACCCAGTACTTC	CASSYRGGGETQYF
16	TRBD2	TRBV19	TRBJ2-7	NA	TGTGCCAGTAGTATGACTAGCGGGGCGACTTCCTACGAGCAGTACTTC	CASSMTSGATSYEQYF
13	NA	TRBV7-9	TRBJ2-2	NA	TGTGCCAGCAGCTTACTCGATCCCGGGGAGCTGTTTTTT	CASSLLDPGELFF
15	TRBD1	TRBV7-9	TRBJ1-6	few	TGTGCCAGCAGCCCTTACAGGGGGCAGGGTTCACCCCTCCACTTT	CASSPYRGQGSPLHF
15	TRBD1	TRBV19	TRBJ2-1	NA	TGTGCCAGTAGTATAGATGGGACAGTATACAATGAGCAGTTCTTC	CASSIDGTVYNEQFF
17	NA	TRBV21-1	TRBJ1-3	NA	TGTGCCAGCAGCAATCCATGTCCCGGGAGCCCTGGAAACACCATATATTTT	CASSNPCPGSPGNTIYF
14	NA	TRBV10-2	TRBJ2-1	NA	TGCGCCAGCAGGGGAACTAGCAGAGACAATGAGCAGTTCTTC	CASRGTSRDNEQFF
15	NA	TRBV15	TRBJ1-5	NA	TGTGCCACCAGCAGAGAGATTTACAGTACTCAGCCCCAGCATTTT	CATSREIYSTQPQHF
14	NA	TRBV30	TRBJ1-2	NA	TGTGCCTGGAGTGTACGGTGGGGGCGCTATGGCTACACCTTC	CAWSVRWGRYGYTF
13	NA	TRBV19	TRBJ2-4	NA	TGTGCCAGTAGTATAGGGCAGAAAAACATTCAGTACTTC	CASSIGQKNIQYF
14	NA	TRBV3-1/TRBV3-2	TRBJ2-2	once	TGTGCCAGCAGCCAAGGAACAGGGTCCGGGGAGCTGTTTTTT	CASSQGTGSGELFF
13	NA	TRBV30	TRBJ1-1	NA	TGTGCCTGGAGTGTACCGGGGATCACTGAAGCTTTCTTT	CAWSVPGITEAFF
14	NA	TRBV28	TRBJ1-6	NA	TGTGCCAGCATCTTGGGCGGTTATAATTCACCCCTCCACTTT	CASILGGYNSPLHF
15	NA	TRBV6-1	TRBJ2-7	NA	TGTGCCAGCAGTGAATCCCTAGCCAATTACTACGAGCAGTACTTC	CASSESLANYYEQYF
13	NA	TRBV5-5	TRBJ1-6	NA	TGTGCCAGCAGCTTGGAGGGAAATTCACCCCTCCACTTT	CASSLEGNSPLHF
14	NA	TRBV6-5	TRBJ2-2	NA	TGTGCCAGCAGCGTGACAGCGAACACCGGGGAGCTGTTTTTT	CASSVTANTGELFF
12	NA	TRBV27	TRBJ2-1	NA	TGTGCCAGCAGTCCCTGGGGGAGGGAGCAGTTCTTC	CASSPWGREQFF
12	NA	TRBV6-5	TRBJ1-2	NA	TGTGCCAGTGGGGTTGAGAGCTATGGCTACACCTTC	CASGVESYGYTF